This TCR beta chain was sequenced in a study of CD8+CD57+ T cells in acquired aplastic anemia. CDR3 length equals 14 residues. CDR1 is KGHDR, CDR2 SFDVKD, per germline. Trimming removed 0 bases from V and 9 bases from J, with 14 bases in between. According to the study, genomic DNA was the template for TCR beta VDJ and CDR3 profiling. TCRdb used MiXCR to reprocess the reads, holding one entry per CDR3 protein. Of about 160,000 distinct CDR3 sequences listed, around 47% are singletons. An expansion of CD8+CD57+ cells by flow cytometry had been shown in patients chosen for sequencing. This chain connects TRBV24-1 to TRBJ2-7; D is perhaps TRBD1 (5 bases). The source material was sorted CD4+, CD8+, or CD8+CD57+ T cells (not recorded which) from PBMCs. The receptor was isolated from a human donor with aplastic anemia. The DNA for the CDR3 is TGTGCCACCAGTGATTTGATGCAGGGCGTCGGGCAGTACTTC. Its translation: CATSDLMQGVGQYF.